A selection of T cell receptor beta chains follows, all from one sample in a study of T-cell memory formation after mild COVID-19. One entry per CDR3 protein results from TCRdb running MiXCR on the 5' RACE reads. The table shows fewer than 200,000 distinct CDR3 sequences, with approximately 13% occurring only once. The material sequenced was PBMCs or a T cell subset sorted from them (not recorded which). These receptors were collected from a man aged 18 to 35 who had mild COVID-19 (a few samples of this study predate the infection). Cell type and time point are not known. The conserved cysteine and the conserved F or W are not part of the CDR3 here. Fields, in order: V gene, CDR3 protein.

TRBV12-3/TRBV12-4,ASSFRQAGELF
TRBV7-6,ASSLVAPPGNEQF
TRBV6-5,ASSYSGVAVRTDTQY
TRBV18,ASSPYTGELF
TRBV5-1,ASSLEGDGQPQH
TRBV5-1,ASSLDRVGGYT
TRBV10-3,AMSPGSNTEAF
TRBV7-2,ASSLLPAGAYNEQF
TRBV7-9,ASSLYSGGLQH
TRBV2,ASSRTRYSNQPQH
TRBV18,ASSPNLEGAAGYGYT
TRBV5-1,ASSFRGEETQY
TRBV29-1,SVESAEETQY
TRBV9,ASSVASNTGELF
TRBV5-1,ASSLMGGRGDTQY
TRBV7-6,ASSAPSLGDTQY
TRBV5-1,ASQTDPAVYEQY
TRBV7-2,ASSPRLWPGGTEAF
TRBV14,ASSQARGGSSYNEQF
TRBV6-5,ASRRQGVSYGYT
TRBV7-2,ASSPSETQY
TRBV7-6,ASSLRDSRASIYNEQF
TRBV28,ASSPPGQGAGGYT
TRBV27,ASKWVQTSYEQY
TRBV3-1,ASSQVPPGQGGEQF
TRBV20-1,SAKALWGNQPQH
TRBV25-1,ASSELGARGTEAF
TRBV12-3/TRBV12-4,ASSSDSGAEAF
TRBV20-1,SASSRVGQPQH
TRBV4-1,ASSQERGPSTDTQY
TRBV20-1,SATGLVNTEAF
TRBV20-1,SAIKRAVGNQPQH